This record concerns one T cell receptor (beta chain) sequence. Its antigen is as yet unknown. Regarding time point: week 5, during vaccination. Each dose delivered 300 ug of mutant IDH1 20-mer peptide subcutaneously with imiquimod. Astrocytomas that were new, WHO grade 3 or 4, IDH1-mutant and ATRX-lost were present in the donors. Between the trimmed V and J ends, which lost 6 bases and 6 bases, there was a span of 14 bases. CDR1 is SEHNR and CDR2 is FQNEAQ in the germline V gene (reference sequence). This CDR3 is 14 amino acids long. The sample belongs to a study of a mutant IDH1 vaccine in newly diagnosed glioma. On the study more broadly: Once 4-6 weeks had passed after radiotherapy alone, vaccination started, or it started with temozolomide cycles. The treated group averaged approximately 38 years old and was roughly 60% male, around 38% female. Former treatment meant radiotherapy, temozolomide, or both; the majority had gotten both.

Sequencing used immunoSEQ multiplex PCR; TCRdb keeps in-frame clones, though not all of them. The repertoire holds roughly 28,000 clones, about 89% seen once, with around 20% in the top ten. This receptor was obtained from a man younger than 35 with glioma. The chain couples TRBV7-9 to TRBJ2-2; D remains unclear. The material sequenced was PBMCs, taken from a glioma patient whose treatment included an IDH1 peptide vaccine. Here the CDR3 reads CASRPPPNAGELFF. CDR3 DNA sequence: TGTGCCAGCAGACCTCCTCCTAACGCCGGGGAGCTGTTTTTT.